These 27 T cell receptor beta chains came from one sample sequenced in a study of regulatory T cells in long-lasting Graves disease. iRepertoire HTBI primers and Arm-PCR of CDR3 regions built TCR beta libraries. TCRdb ran MiXCR on the multiplex PCR reads and lists one entry per CDR3 protein. The data hold around 400,000 distinct CDR3 sequences, with about 15% observed a single time. Time point defined: newly diagnosed GD, antithyroid drugs for less than 3 months. TCR sequences were obtained from RNA taken from PBMCs. The sample was also linked to a second study, of T cells in Graves' hyperthyroidism and ophthalmopathy.

This specimen consisted of peripheral blood mononuclear cells (PBMCs), obtained at new diagnosis, from a patient treated with antithyroid drugs. The receptors come from a woman between 35 and 50 years old with Graves disease.

V is TRBV2 and J is TRBJ1-5; 7 positions agree with TRBD1. After removal of 7 bases from V and 2 bases from J, the junction contained 11 bases not matched to a gene. The CDR3 length is 16 residues. Germline CDR1 reads SNHLY; CDR2 reads FYNNEI. CDR3 coding DNA: TGTGCCAGCAATGTTATGGGGACAGTGGGCAATCAGCCCCAGCATTTT. Translated, it gives CASNVMGTVGNQPQHF.

The chain has TRBV3-1 and TRBJ2-7; TRBD1 might be the D (5 bases). The CDR3 is 14 amino acids. Germline V CDR1 and CDR2: LGHDT, YNNKEL (reference sequence). Trimming removed 3 bases at V and 6 bases at J, with 15 bases between. CDR3 sequence (DNA): TGTGCCAGCAGCCAGAGTCTTCAGGGCGGCGAGCAGTACTTC. It is translated as CASSQSLQGGEQYF.

This clonotype has ten or more counts. The rearrangement joins TRBV9 to TRBJ1-1; D is perhaps TRBD1 (6 bases). This CDR3 is built from 15 residues. In germline, CDR1 is SGDLS, CDR2 YYNGEE. V was shortened by 0 bases and J by 1 base, with 10 bases between the two germline ends. CDR3 DNA sequence: TGTGCCAGCAGCGTAGGTGCAGGGGAGAACACTGAAGCTTTCTTT. Residues: CASSVGAGENTEAFF.

The table lists this clonotype with many counts. This chain uses TRBV20-1 with TRBJ2-5, with D tentatively TRBD1 (7 bases). CDR1 is DFQATT and CDR2 is SNEGSKA in the germline V gene (reference sequence). V was shortened by 5 bases and J by 2 bases, with 21 bases between the two germline ends. The CDR3 is made up of 16 amino acids. CDR3 coding DNA: TGCAGTGCTCCGTCTCCAGGGGGGCGAAGGCAAGAGACCCAGTACTTC. It is translated as CSAPSPGGRRQETQYF.

This clonotype was counted many times. This rearrangement joins TRBV12-3 or TRBV12-4 to TRBJ2-7, with D perhaps TRBD1 (6 bases). CDR3 length: 13 amino acids. Trimming removed 6 bases from V and 8 bases from J, with 17 bases in between. As DNA, the CDR3 is TGTGCCAGCAGGCCTGGGGGCCCTCGAAAGCAGTACTTC. It codes for CASRPGGPRKQYF.

This clonotype was picked up many times. The chain couples TRBV6-1 to TRBJ2-7; 11 bases agree with TRBD2. The CDR3 length is 16 residues. The V gene end was trimmed by 5 bases and the J gene end by 6 bases; junction bases not matched to a gene: 12. Germline V gene lookup returns CDR1 MNHNS and CDR2 SASEGT. This chain's CDR3 is CASSPPSSGRFGEQYF. CDR3 sequence (DNA): TGTGCCAGCAGTCCCCCTTCTAGCGGGAGGTTCGGCGAGCAGTACTTC.

This clonotype came up many times. V and J are TRBV5-5 and TRBJ2-7; TRBD2 matches 13 bases. With V trimmed by 5 bases and J by 6 bases, 2 bases remained unmatched. The germline CDR1 and CDR2 sequences are SGHKS and YYEKEE (reference sequence). There are 13 residues in the CDR3. Here the CDR3 reads CASRWTSGSEQYF. In DNA form, the CDR3 reads TGTGCCAGCAGGTGGACTAGCGGGAGCGAGCAGTACTTC.

This clonotype was seen a handful of times. J is TRBJ1-2 and V is TRBV28, with TRBD1 matching over 8 bases. CDR1 and CDR2 (germline): MDHEN, SYDVKM. The J segment lost 4 bases and the V segment lost 4 bases, leaving 2 bases of the junction unmatched. The CDR3 length is 13 residues. CDR3 DNA: TGTGCCAGCAGTTCGGGACAGGCCTATGGCTACACCTTC. Translating it yields CASSSGQAYGYTF.

The table lists this clonotype with many counts. The chain employs TRBV7-9 and TRBJ2-5; 7 bases align to TRBD2. CDR3 length equals 15 residues. V shed 5 bases and J 3 bases; nucleotides not matched to a gene: 9. Germline V gene lookup returns CDR1 SEHNR and CDR2 FQNEAQ (reference sequence). CDR3 coding DNA: TGTGCCAGCAGCCGAGGTCGGCTAGCGGAAGAGACCCAGTACTTC. The encoded protein is CASSRGRLAEETQYF.

Only a few counts were recorded for this clonotype. The gene calls are TRBV20-1 and TRBJ2-7; D call uncertain. The CDR3 runs 14 residues. Between the trimmed V and J ends, which lost 0 bases and 0 bases, there was a span of 9 bases. Germline V lookup: CDR1 DFQATT, CDR2 SNEGSKA (reference sequence). This chain's CDR3 is CSARDTTASYEQYF. The CDR3 bases are TGCAGTGCTAGAGATACCACAGCCTCCTACGAGCAGTACTTC.

This clonotype was counted at least ten times. J is TRBJ1-5 and V is TRBV12-3 or TRBV12-4; D not resolved. Trimming stripped 1 base from V and 5 bases from J, with 6 bases between. The CDR3 is 13 amino acids. The CDR3 loop is CASSLEFDQPQHF. The CDR3 nucleotides are TGTGCCAGCAGTTTAGAATTCGATCAGCCCCAGCATTTT.

A few counts support this clonotype. The chain carries TRBV28 and TRBJ2-5; TRBD1 might be the D (6 bases). The V gene's germline CDR1 is MDHEN and CDR2 SYDVKM. Trimming left V 8 bases short and J 0 bases short, with 16 bases between. This CDR3 is 15 amino acids long. CDR3 DNA: TGTGCCAGCGAACTTGGACAGCGACACCAAGAGACCCAGTACTTC. As protein: CASELGQRHQETQYF.

This clonotype was observed at least ten times. The V call is TRBV4-2, the J call TRBJ2-5; 8 nucleotides align to TRBD2. This CDR3 is 17 amino acids long. With 0 bases clipped from V and 4 bases from J, the junction kept 10 bases outside the gene matches. Germline CDR1 and CDR2: LGHNA and YNFKEQ. Here the CDR3 reads CASSQDRTAGATETQYF. The CDR3 region has the DNA TGTGCCAGCAGCCAAGATCGAACAGCGGGAGCGACAGAGACCCAGTACTTC.

This clonotype was counted many times. The chain uses TRBV27 and TRBJ1-6, with 7 bases matching TRBD1. CDR1 is MNHEY, CDR2 SMNVEV, per germline (reference sequence). This CDR3 has 17 amino acids. V was clipped by 6 bases and J by 5 bases; unmatched bases: 13. As DNA, the CDR3 is TGTGCCAGCAGAGGGGGGTATCCGGGACAGCATAATTCACCCCTCCACTTT. It encodes CASRGGYPGQHNSPLHF.

In regard to this clonotype: A far larger clone is one base from this, pointing to a likely read error. The gene calls are TRBV7-2 and TRBJ2-1; 14 positions agree with TRBD2. Germline V gene sequence: CDR1 SGHTA, CDR2 FQGNSA. CDR3 size: 17 residues. Here the CDR3 DNA reads TGTGCCGGCAGCCGGTCTGCTGGGACTAGCGGGAGTAACGAGCAGTTCTTC. Translating it yields CAGSRSAGTSGSNEQFF.

This clonotype was picked up many times. The CDR3: CASSFAGTYEQYF. The CDR3 nucleotides are TGTGCCAGCAGTTTTGCAGGGACCTACGAGCAGTACTTC. The rearrangement links TRBV12-3 or TRBV12-4 to TRBJ2-7, with D perhaps matching TRBD1 (5 bases). The CDR3 runs 13 residues. Deletions cut 3 bases from V and 2 bases from J, with 8 bases between.

The chain has TRBV18 and TRBJ2-5, with a possible D match to TRBD2 (6 bases). Trimming stripped 3 bases from V and 4 bases from J, with 15 bases between. CDR3 size: 15 residues. CDR1 is KGHSH, CDR2 LQKENI, per germline. The CDR3 reads CASSPSGVGGETQYF. In nucleotides, the CDR3 is TGTGCCAGCTCACCCTCCGGAGTGGGAGGAGAGACCCAGTACTTC.

In this sample, this clonotype turned up many times. The V call is TRBV27, the J call TRBJ2-7; possibly TRBD1 for D (6 bases). CDR1 and CDR2 (germline): MNHEY, SMNVEV (reference sequence). Trimming pared 2 bases from V and 9 bases from J, leaving 14 bases between. This CDR3 contains 13 residues. The CDR3 coding sequence is TGTGCCAGCAGTTTAGGCAGGGGCGGGTGGCAGTACTTC. Its protein is CASSLGRGGWQYF.

V usage is TRBV12-5 and J usage is TRBJ2-5, with D possibly being TRBD1 (5 bases). Germline V gene lookup returns CDR1 LGHNT and CDR2 FRNRAP. Trimming cost V 6 bases and J 6 bases, with 14 bases left between them. CDR3 length equals 13 residues. The CDR3 sequence is CASGSLMGQTQYF. In DNA form, the CDR3 reads TGTGCTAGTGGGTCCCTGATGGGGCAGACCCAGTACTTC. The whole variable domain, remainder taken from reference TRBV12-5 and TRBJ2-5, is DARVTQTPRHKVTEMGQEVTMRCQPILGHNTVFWYRQTMMQGLELLAYFRNRAPLDDSGMPKDRFSAEMPDATLATLKIQPSEPRDSAVYFCASGSLMGQTQYFGPGTRLLVL.

Points on this clonotype: One junction end disagrees with the germline gene, perhaps due to a read error. The chain recombines TRBV19 with TRBJ1-5; tentative D call: TRBD1 (5 bases). Germline V lookup: CDR1 LNHDA, CDR2 SQIVND (reference sequence). The CDR3 contains 15 residues. The CDR3 sequence is CASSIEGLSYQPQHF. In nucleotides, the CDR3 is TGTGCCAGTAGTATAGAGGGACTTAGCTATCAGCCCCAGCATTTT.

The sample holds many counts of this clonotype. This chain joins TRBV7-2 and TRBJ2-5; D could derive from TRBD1 or TRBD2 (5 bases each). Germline V gene lookup returns CDR1 SGHTA and CDR2 FQGNSA. The CDR3 contains 13 residues. With 6 bases removed from V and 5 bases from J, the gap between germline ends came to 13 bases. Here the CDR3 reads CASSRTWGETQYF. The CDR3 DNA follows: TGTGCCAGCAGTCGTACGTGGGGGGAGACCCAGTACTTC.

The table lists this clonotype with a few counts. Just one base apart from a much larger clone, this may be a read error. V gene TRBV11-2 combines with J gene TRBJ2-7, with TRBD2 matching 9 bases. This CDR3 comprises 15 residues. Germline CDR1 reads SGHAT; CDR2 reads FQNNGV. The CDR3 is CASSLDRIAGAEQHF. For the CDR3, the DNA is TGTGCCAGCAGCTTAGATCGAATAGCGGGGGCTGAGCAGCACTTC.

The chain carries TRBV6-5 and TRBJ1-6; tentatively, D is TRBD1 (5 bases). V lost 0 bases, J lost 0 bases, and 12 bases lay in between. In germline, CDR1 is MNHEY, CDR2 SVGAGI. This CDR3 spans 18 amino acids. CDR3 region: CASSYSGTPSSYNSPLHF. The DNA of the CDR3 is TGTGCCAGCAGTTACTCGGGGACTCCTAGCTCCTATAATTCACCCCTCCACTTT.

V gene TRBV29-1 combines with J gene TRBJ2-7; possible D gene TRBD1, 5 bases. Germline CDR1 reads SQVTM; CDR2 reads ANQGSEA. V dropped 3 bases and J dropped 6 bases, with 12 bases sitting between them. The length of the CDR3 is 12 residues. The CDR3 loop is CSVDLQGSEQYF. The CDR3 DNA sequence: TGCAGCGTTGATCTCCAGGGTTCCGAGCAGTACTTC.

This clonotype has only a few counts. V is TRBV3-1 and J is TRBJ1-2; unclear D gene. The germline V gene has CDR1 LGHDT and CDR2 YNNKEL (reference sequence). The germline V and J ends were trimmed by 1 base and 6 bases, with 3 bases remaining between them. This CDR3 comprises 11 residues. CDR3 region: CASSQGDGYTF. CDR3 sequence (DNA): TGTGCCAGCAGCCAAGGGGATGGCTACACCTTC.

There are a few counts of this clonotype. The chain carries TRBV13 and TRBJ2-2; a possible D gene is TRBD1 (6 bases). The CDR3 extends over 16 amino acids. Deletions cut 4 bases from V and 2 bases from J, with 14 bases between. CDR1 is PRHDT, CDR2 FYEKMQ, per germline (reference sequence). The CDR3 loop is CASSYLTGINTGELFF. The DNA of the CDR3 is TGTGCCAGCAGCTACCTAACAGGGATCAACACCGGGGAGCTGTTTTTT.

This clonotype has at least ten counts. The rearrangement uses TRBV20-1 and TRBJ2-3; D uncertain. CDR3 length equals 11 residues. The germline V gene encodes CDR1 DFQATT and CDR2 SNEGSKA (reference sequence). The V end lost 6 bases, the J end lost 6 bases, and 10 bases lay between the germline ends. The CDR3 sequence: CSAVIGDTQYF. Here the CDR3 DNA reads TGCAGTGCAGTCATTGGGGATACGCAGTATTTT.